This T cell receptor beta chain was sequenced in a study of T cell responses to AZD1222 COVID-19 vaccine. Findings and limits, study-wide: Seropositivity was recorded at baseline in only a handful of AZD1222 recipients. It should be noted that donors were predominantly white British and more often female, and clonal diversity was possibly underestimated.

The CDR3 runs to 14 residues. Trimming left V 5 bases short and J 1 base short, with 8 bases between. Germline V gene sequence: CDR1 LGHDT, CDR2 YNNKEL (reference sequence). As to this clone: Antigen: not known.

Assay used: immunoSEQ multiplex PCR; TCRdb lists only in-frame clones, some missing. The sample carries about 22,000 clones, less than 85% recorded once. This specimen was peripheral blood, taken on day 0 of AZD1222 vaccination. The J gene is TRBJ2-2, the V gene TRBV3-1 (or the pseudogene TRBV3-2); unclear D gene. This TCR derives from an adult in good health. CDR3 protein: CASSGAGNTGELFF. The CDR3 bases are TGTGCCAGCAGCGGAGCCGGGAACACCGGGGAGCTGTTTTTT.